This TCR beta chain was retrieved from a study of tissue T cells after allogeneic stem cell transplantation. Regarding the study as a whole: Shared clones across patients were few; motif clustering revealed tissue-specific shared signatures. Only a limited share of tissue TCRs appeared in blood or spleen.

V was pared by 0 bases and J by 7 bases, with 10 bases between. The length of the CDR3 is 13 residues. Per the germline V gene, CDR1 is SGHNT and CDR2 is YYREEE (reference sequence). Clones were read by immunoSEQ multiplex PCR, and TCRdb kept only the in-frame ones, dropping some. The sample has approximately 45,000 clones; about nine tenths are singletons. Remarks on this clone: Antigen: not known.

The chain is built from TRBV5-4 and TRBJ1-1; D might be TRBD1 (6 bases). Sample: blood, taken before transplantation. The clonotype originates from a woman aged 35 to 70 who later had graft-versus-host disease after an allogeneic stem cell transplant. The DNA for the CDR3 is TGTGCCAGCAGCTTGGGGGGGCTGGGTGAAGCTTTCTTT. Translating it yields CASSLGGLGEAFF.